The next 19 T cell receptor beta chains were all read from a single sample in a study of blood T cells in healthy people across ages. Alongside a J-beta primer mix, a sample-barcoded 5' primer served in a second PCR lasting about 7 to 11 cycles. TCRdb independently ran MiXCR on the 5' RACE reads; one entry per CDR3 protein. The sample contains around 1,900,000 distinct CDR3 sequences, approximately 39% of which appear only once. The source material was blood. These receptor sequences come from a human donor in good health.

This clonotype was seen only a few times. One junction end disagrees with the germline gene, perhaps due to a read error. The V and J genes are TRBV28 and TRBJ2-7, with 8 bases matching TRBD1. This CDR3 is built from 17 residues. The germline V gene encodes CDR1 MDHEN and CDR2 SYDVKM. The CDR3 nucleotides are TGCGCCAGCAGCAGTCTCCAGACAGGGGTTCTATCCTACGAGCAGTACTTC. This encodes CASSSLQTGVLSYEQYF.

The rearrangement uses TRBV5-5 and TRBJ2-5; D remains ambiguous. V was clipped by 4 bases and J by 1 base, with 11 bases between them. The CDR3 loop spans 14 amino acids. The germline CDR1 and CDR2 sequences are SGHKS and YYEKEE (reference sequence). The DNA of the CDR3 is TGTGCCAGCAGCCCGACGTCTGTCCAAGAGACCCAGTACTTC. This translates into CASSPTSVQETQYF.

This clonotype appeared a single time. The CDR3 reads CASRDVGTITDTQYF. The CDR3 DNA reads as TGTGCCAGCAGGGATGTGGGGACAATCACAGATACGCAGTATTTT. The J gene is TRBJ2-3, the V gene TRBV6-5; D is perhaps TRBD1 (6 bases). The CDR3 extends over 15 amino acids. Germline V gene data show CDR1 as MNHEY and CDR2 as SVGAGI. V was trimmed by 6 bases and J by 2 bases, leaving 15 bases between them.

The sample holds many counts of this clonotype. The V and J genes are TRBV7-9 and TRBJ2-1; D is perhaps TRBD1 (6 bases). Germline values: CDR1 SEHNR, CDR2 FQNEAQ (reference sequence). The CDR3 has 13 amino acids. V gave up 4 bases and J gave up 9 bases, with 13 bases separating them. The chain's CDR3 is CASSSGARGEQFF. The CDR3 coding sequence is TGTGCCAGCAGCTCCGGGGCCAGGGGTGAGCAGTTCTTC. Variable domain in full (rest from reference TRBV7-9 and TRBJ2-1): DTGVSQNPRHKITKRGQNVTFRCDPISEHNRLYWYRQTLGQGPEFLTYFQNEAQLEKSRLLSDRFSAERPKGSFSTLEIQRTEQGDSAMYLCASSSGARGEQFFGPGTRLTVL.

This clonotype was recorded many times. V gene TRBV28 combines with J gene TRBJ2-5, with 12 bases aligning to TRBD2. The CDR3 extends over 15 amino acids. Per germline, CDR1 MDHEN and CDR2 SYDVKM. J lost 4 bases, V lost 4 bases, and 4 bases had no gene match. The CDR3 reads CASSSLAGGLETQYF. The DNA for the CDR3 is TGTGCCAGCAGTTCGCTAGCGGGGGGGCTAGAGACCCAGTACTTC.

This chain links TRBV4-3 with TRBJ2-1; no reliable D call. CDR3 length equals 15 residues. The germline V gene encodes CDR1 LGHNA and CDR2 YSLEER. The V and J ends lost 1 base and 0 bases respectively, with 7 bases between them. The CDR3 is CASSQGANSYNEQFF. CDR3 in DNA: TGCGCCAGCAGCCAAGGGGCGAACTCCTACAATGAGCAGTTCTTC.

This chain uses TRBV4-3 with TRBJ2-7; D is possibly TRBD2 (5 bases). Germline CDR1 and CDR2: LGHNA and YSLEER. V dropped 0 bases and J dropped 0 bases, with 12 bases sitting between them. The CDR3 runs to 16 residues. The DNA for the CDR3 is TGCGCCAGCAGCCAAGATTACGAGGGTGGCTCCTACGAGCAGTACTTC. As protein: CASSQDYEGGSYEQYF.

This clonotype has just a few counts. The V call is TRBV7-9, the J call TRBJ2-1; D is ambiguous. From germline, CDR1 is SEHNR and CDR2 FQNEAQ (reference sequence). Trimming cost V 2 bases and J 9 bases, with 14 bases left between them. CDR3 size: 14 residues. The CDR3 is CASSLPGRHFEQFF. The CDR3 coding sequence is TGTGCCAGCAGCTTACCCGGACGGCACTTTGAGCAGTTCTTC.

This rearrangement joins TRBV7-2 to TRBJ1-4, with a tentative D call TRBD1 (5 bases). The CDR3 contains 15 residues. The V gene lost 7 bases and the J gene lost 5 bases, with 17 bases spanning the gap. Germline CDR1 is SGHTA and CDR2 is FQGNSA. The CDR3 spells CASKQASVPNEKLFF. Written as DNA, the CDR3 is TGTGCCAGCAAACAGGCGTCGGTACCCAATGAAAAACTGTTTTTT.

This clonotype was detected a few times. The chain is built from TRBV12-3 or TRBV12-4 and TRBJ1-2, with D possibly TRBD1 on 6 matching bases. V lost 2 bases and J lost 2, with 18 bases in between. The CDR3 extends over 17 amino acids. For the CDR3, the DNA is TGTGCCAGCAGTTTACGTCGCGGGCAGGGGAACAACTATGGCTACACCTTC. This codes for CASSLRRGQGNNYGYTF.

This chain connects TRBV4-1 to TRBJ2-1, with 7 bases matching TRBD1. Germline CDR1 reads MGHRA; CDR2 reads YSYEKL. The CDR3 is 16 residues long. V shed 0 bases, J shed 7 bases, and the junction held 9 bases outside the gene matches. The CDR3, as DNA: TGCGCCAGCAGCCAAGAGTTAGGGGGCTCTTGGAATGAGCAGTTCTTC. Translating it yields CASSQELGGSWNEQFF.

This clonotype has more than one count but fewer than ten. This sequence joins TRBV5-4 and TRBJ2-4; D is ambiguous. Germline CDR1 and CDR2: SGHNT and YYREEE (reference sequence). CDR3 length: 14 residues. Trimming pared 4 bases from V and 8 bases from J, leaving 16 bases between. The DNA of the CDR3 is TGTGCCAGCAGCCTCCGGGCCGCCCTGGACATTCAGTACTTC. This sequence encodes CASSLRAALDIQYF.

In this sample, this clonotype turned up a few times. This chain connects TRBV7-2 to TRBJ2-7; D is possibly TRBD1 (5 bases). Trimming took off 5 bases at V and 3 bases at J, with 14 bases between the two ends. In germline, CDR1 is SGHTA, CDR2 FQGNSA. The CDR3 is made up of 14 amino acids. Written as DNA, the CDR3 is TGTGCCAGCAGCACTGGGGCATTCAACTACGAGCAGTACTTC. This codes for CASSTGAFNYEQYF.

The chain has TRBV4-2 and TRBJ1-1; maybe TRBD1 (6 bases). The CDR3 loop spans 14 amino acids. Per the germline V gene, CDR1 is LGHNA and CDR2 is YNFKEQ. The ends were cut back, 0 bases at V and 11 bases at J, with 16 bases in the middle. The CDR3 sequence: CASSQDEGQWSAFF. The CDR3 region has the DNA TGTGCCAGCAGCCAAGATGAGGGACAATGGTCGGCTTTCTTT.

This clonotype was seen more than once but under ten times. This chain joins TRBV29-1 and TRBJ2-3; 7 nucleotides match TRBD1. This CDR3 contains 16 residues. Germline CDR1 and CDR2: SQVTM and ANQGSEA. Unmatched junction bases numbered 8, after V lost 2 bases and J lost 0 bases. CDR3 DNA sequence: TGCAGCGTTGAACCTCCGAAGGGACAGAGCACAGATACGCAGTATTTT. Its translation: CSVEPPKGQSTDTQYF.

The CDR3 region has the DNA TGTGCCAGCATCGTCACCGGGACAGGGGGCAATCAGCCCCAGCATTTT. This gives the protein CASIVTGTGGNQPQHF. The chain joins TRBV12-3 or TRBV12-4 to TRBJ1-5; 10 bases fit TRBD1. V lost 7 bases, J lost 2 bases, and 8 bases stayed unmatched. This CDR3 has 16 residues.

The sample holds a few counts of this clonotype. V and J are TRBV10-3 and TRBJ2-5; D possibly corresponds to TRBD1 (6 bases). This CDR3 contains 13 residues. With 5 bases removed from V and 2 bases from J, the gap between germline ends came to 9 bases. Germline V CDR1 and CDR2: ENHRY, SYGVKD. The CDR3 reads CAISLQGQETQYF. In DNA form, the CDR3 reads TGTGCCATCAGTCTACAGGGACAAGAGACCCAGTACTTC.

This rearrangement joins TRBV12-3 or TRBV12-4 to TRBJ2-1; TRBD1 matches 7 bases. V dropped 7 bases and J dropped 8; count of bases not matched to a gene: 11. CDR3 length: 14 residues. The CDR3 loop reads CASTIDRASHEQFF. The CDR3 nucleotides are TGTGCCAGCACTATCGACAGGGCTTCCCATGAGCAGTTCTTC.

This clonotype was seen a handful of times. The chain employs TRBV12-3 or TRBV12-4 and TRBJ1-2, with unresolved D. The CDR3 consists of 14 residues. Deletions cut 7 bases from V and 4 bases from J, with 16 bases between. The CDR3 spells CASNQSVLFYGYTF. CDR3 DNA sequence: TGTGCCAGCAACCAAAGTGTATTATTCTATGGCTACACCTTC.